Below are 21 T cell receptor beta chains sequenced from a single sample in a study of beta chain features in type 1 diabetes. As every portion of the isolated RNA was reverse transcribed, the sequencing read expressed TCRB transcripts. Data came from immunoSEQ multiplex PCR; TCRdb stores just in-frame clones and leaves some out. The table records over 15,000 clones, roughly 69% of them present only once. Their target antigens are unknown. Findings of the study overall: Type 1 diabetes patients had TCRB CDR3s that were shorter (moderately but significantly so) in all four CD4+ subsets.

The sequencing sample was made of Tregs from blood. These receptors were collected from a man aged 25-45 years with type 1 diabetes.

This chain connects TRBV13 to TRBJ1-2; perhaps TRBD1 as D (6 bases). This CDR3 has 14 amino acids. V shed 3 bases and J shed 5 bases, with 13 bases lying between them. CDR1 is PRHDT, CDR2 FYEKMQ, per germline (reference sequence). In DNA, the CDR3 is TGTGCCAGCAGCTTCGGGGGGGCTAGTTATGGCTACACCTTC. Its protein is CASSFGGASYGYTF. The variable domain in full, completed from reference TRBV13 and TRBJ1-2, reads AAGVIQSPRHLIKEKRETATLKCYPIPRHDTVYWYQQGPGQDPQFLISFYEKMQSDKGSIPDRFSAQQFSDYHSELNMSSLELGDSALYFCASSFGGASYGYTFGSGTRLTVV.

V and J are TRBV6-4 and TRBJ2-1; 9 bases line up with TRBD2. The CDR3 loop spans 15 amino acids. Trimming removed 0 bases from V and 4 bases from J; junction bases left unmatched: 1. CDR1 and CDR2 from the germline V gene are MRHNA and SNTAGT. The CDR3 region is CASSDSAGGYNEQFF. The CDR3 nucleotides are TGTGCCAGCAGTGACTCGGCGGGAGGGTACAATGAGCAGTTCTTC.

The CDR3 reads CASSSQTGGHYGYTF. CDR3 DNA: TGTGCCAGCAGCTCACAAACAGGGGGCCATTATGGCTACACCTTC. The J gene is TRBJ1-2, the V gene TRBV5-8; TRBD1 matches at 9 bases. The germline V gene has CDR1 SGHTS and CDR2 YDEGEE. The CDR3 is made up of 15 amino acids. V shed 3 bases, J shed 5 bases, and the junction held 8 bases outside the gene matches. Together with reference TRBV5-8 and TRBJ1-2, the CDR3 gives the full variable domain: EAGVTQSPTHLIKTRGQQATLRCSPISGHTSVYWYQQALGLGLQFLLWYDEGEERNRGNFPPRFSGRQFPNYSSELNVNALELEDSALYLCASSSQTGGHYGYTFGSGTRLTVV.

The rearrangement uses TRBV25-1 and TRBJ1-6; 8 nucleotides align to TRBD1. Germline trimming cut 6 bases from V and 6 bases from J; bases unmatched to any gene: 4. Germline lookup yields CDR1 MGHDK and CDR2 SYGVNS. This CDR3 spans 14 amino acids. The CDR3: CASRSGQGNSPLHF. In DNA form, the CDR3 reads TGTGCCAGCAGGTCAGGACAGGGTAATTCACCCCTCCACTTT.

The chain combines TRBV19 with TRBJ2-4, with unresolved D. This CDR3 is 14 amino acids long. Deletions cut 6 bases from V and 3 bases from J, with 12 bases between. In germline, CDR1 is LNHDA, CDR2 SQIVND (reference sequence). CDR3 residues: CASSSGDVKNIQYF. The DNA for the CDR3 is TGTGCCAGTAGCAGTGGTGATGTCAAAAACATTCAGTACTTC. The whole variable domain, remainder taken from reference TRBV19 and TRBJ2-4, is DGGITQSPKYLFRKEGQNVTLSCEQNLNHDAMYWYRQDPGQGLRLIYYSQIVNDFQKGDIAEGYSVSREKKESFPLTVTSAQKNPTAFYLCASSSGDVKNIQYFGAGTRLSVL.

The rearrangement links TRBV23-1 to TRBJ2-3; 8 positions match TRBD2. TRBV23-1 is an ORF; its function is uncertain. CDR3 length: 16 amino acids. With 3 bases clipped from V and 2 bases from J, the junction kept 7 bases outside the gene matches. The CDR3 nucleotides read TGCGCCAGCAGTCATCCCGGGACTAGTAACACAGATACGCAGTATTTT. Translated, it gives CASSHPGTSNTDTQYF.

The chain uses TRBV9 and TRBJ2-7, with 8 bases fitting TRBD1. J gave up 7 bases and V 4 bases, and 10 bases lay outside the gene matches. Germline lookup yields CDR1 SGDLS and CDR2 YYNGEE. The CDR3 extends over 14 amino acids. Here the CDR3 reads CASSPSQGAGEQYF. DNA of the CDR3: TGTGCCAGCAGCCCCTCCCAGGGGGCAGGGGAGCAGTACTTC.

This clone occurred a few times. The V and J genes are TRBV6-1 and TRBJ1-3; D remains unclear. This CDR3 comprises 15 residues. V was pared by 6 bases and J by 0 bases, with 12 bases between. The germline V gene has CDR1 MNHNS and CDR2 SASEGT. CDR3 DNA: TGTGCCAGCAGGCAGGCCTGGTCCTCTGGAAACACCATATATTTT. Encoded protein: CASRQAWSSGNTIYF.

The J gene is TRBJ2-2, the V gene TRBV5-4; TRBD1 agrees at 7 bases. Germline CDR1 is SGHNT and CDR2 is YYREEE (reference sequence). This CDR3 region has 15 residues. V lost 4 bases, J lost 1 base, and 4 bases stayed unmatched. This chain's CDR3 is CASSQTGLNTGELFF. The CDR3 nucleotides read TGTGCCAGCAGCCAGACAGGGCTGAACACCGGGGAGCTGTTTTTT.

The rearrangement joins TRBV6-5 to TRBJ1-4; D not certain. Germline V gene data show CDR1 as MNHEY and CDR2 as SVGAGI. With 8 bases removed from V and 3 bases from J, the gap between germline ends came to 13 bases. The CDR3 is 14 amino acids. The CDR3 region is CASRRGTSNEKLFF. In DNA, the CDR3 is TGTGCCAGCCGGCGGGGTACCTCTAATGAAAAACTGTTTTTT.

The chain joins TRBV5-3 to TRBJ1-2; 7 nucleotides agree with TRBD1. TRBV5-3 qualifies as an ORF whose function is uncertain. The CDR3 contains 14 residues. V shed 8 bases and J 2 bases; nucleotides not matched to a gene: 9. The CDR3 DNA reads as TGTGCCAGGCGCCGGGACAGAGAAAACTATGGCTACACCTTC. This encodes CARRRDRENYGYTF.

This chain's CDR3 is CATGGAPSSYNEQFF. CDR3 bases: TGTGCCACCGGGGGGGCCCCCAGCTCCTACAATGAGCAGTTCTTC. V and J are TRBV6-1 and TRBJ2-1, with 8 bases identical to TRBD2. V lost 10 bases, J lost 0 bases, and 8 bases stayed unmatched. The CDR3 is 15 amino acids. Per germline, CDR1 MNHNS and CDR2 SASEGT.

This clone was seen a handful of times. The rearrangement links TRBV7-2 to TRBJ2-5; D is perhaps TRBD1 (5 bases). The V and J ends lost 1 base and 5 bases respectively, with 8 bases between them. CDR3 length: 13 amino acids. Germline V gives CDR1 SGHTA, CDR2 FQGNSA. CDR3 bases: TGTGCCAGCAGCTTAGGCAGGGCTGAGACCCAGTACTTC. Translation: CASSLGRAETQYF.

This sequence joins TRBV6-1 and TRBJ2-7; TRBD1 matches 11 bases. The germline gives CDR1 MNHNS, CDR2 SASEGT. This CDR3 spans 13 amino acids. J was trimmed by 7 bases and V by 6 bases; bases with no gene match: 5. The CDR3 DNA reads TGTGCCAGCAGGGACAGGGGGCTTGGGGAGCAGTACTTC. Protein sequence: CASRDRGLGEQYF.

The CDR3 DNA reads TGTGCCAGCAGGGACACCTATGGCTACACCTTC. Protein: CASRDTYGYTF. This chain joins TRBV6-1 and TRBJ1-2; a weak D match, TRBD1 (5 bases). Germline CDR1 reads MNHNS; CDR2 reads SASEGT. The V end lost 6 bases, the J end lost 4 bases, and 6 bases lay between the germline ends. The length of the CDR3 is 11 residues.

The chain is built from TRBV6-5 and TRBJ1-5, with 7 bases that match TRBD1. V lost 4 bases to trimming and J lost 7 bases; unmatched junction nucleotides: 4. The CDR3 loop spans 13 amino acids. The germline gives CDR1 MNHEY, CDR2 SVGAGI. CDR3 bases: TGTGCCAGCAGTTTGACAGGGTCCCAGCCCCAGCATTTT. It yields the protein CASSLTGSQPQHF.

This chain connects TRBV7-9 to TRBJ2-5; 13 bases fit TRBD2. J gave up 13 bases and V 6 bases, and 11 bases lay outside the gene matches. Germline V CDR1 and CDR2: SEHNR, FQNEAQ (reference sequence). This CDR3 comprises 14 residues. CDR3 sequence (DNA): TGTGCCAGCAGTTTCGCCGGGACTAGCGGGGACCGGTACTTC. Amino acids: CASSFAGTSGDRYF.

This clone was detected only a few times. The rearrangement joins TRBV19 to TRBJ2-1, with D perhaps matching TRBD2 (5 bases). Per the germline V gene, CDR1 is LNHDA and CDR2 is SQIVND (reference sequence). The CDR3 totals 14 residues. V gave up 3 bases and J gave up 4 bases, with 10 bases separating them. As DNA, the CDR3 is TGTGCCAGTAGTATGCTAGCCTCATACAATGAGCAGTTCTTC. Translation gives CASSMLASYNEQFF.

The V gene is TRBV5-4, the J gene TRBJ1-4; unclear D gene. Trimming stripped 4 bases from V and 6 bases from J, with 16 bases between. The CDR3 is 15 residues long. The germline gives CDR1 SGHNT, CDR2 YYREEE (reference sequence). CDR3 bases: TGTGCCAGCAGCCTGCCGGGAGAGGCGGATGAAAAACTGTTTTTT. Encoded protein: CASSLPGEADEKLFF. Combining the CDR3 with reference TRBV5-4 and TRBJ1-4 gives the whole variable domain ETGVTQSPTHLIKTRGQQVTLRCSSQSGHNTVSWYQQALGQGPQFIFQYYREEENGRGNFPPRFSGLQFPNYSSELNVNALELDDSALYLCASSLPGEADEKLFFGSGTQLSVL.

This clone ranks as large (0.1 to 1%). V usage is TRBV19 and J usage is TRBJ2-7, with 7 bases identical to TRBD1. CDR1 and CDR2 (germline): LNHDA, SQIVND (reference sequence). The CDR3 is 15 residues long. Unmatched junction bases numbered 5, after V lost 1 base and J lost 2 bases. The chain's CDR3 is CASSIARGQTYEQYF. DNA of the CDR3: TGTGCCAGTAGTATAGCCCGGGGACAGACCTACGAGCAGTACTTC.

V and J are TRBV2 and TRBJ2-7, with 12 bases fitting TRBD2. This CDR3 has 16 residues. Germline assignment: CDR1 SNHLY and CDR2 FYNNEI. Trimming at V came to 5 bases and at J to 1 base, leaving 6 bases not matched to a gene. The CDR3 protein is CASSLLAGGKSYEQYF. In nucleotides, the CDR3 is TGTGCCAGCAGTCTGCTAGCGGGAGGGAAATCCTACGAGCAGTACTTC.